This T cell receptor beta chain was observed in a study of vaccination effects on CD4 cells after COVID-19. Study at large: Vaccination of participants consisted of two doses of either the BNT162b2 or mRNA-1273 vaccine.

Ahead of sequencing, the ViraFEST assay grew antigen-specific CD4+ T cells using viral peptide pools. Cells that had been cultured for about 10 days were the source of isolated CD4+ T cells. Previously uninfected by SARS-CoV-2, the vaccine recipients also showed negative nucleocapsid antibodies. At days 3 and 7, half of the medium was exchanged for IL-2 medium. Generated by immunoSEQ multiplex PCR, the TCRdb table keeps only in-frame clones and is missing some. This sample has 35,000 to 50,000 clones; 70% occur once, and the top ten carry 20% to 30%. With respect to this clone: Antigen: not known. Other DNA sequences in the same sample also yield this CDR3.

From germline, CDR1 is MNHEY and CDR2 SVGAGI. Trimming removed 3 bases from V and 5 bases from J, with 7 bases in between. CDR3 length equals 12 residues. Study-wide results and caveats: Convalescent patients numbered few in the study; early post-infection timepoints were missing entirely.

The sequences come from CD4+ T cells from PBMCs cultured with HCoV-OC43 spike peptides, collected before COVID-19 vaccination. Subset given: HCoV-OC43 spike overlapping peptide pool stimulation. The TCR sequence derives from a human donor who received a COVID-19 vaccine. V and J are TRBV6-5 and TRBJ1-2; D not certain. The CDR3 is CASSYSGYGYTF. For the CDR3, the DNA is TGTGCCAGCAGTTATTCCGGATATGGCTACACCTTC.